The 10 T cell receptor beta chains below were found in one sample sequenced in a study of cytomegalovirus exposure and HLA in healthy donors. A multiplex PCR was run with 60 Vbeta primers and 13 Jbeta primers. Using immunoSEQ multiplex PCR, the repertoire was profiled, and TCRdb retains in-frame clones only, with some absent. The repertoire holds roughly 150,000 clones, with roughly 80% as singletons. Material: PBMCs. The source is a woman between 40 and 50 years old in good health and CMV-seronegative.

The rearrangement uses TRBV19 and TRBJ2-2; TRBD2 aligns across 12 bases. The length of the CDR3 is 16 residues. Looked up from germline, CDR1 is LNHDA and CDR2 is SQIVND (reference sequence). V shed 4 bases, J shed 7 bases, and the junction held 7 bases outside the gene matches. The CDR3 spells CASSTSGGAMSGELFF. The CDR3 DNA follows: TGTGCCAGTAGTACTAGCGGGGGGGCGATGAGCGGGGAGCTGTTTTTT. Full variable domain (remainder filled in from reference TRBV19 and TRBJ2-2): DGGITQSPKYLFRKEGQNVTLSCEQNLNHDAMYWYRQDPGQGLRLIYYSQIVNDFQKGDIAEGYSVSREKKESFPLTVTSAQKNPTAFYLCASSTSGGAMSGELFFGEGSRLTVL.

This clone was seen only a few times. The chain employs TRBV4-2 and TRBJ1-2; 7 bases are shared with TRBD1. This CDR3 spans 15 amino acids. The V gene end was trimmed by 4 bases and the J gene end by 7 bases; junction bases not matched to a gene: 12. Germline V lookup: CDR1 LGHNA, CDR2 YNFKEQ. The CDR3 reads CASSLTVQGGFGYTF. CDR3 nucleotide sequence: TGTGCCAGCAGCCTGACTGTACAAGGGGGCTTTGGCTACACCTTC.

J is TRBJ1-4 and V is TRBV19; D remains unclear. Germline CDR1 reads LNHDA; CDR2 reads SQIVND (reference sequence). V dropped 4 bases and J dropped 8 bases, with 8 bases sitting between them. This CDR3 is built from 12 residues. The CDR3 sequence: CASSTHQEKLFF. The CDR3 nucleotides are TGTGCCAGTAGTACCCACCAGGAAAAACTGTTTTTT.

This chain links TRBV9 with TRBJ2-7; D is possibly TRBD2 (6 bases). Looked up from germline, CDR1 is SGDLS and CDR2 is YYNGEE. V lost 0 bases and J lost 1, with 8 bases in between. This CDR3 has 14 amino acids. CDR3 protein: CASSVGGESYEQYF. The CDR3, as DNA: TGTGCCAGCAGCGTAGGGGGGGAGTCCTACGAGCAGTACTTC.

The gene calls are TRBV29-1 and TRBJ1-2; 7 nucleotides line up with TRBD1. This CDR3 is 13 amino acids long. J gave up 6 bases and V 6 bases, and 10 bases lay outside the gene matches. The germline V gene encodes CDR1 SQVTM and CDR2 ANQGSEA. DNA of the CDR3: TGCAGCGTAAAGAGACAGGGTGTAAATGGCTACACCTTC. This gives the protein CSVKRQGVNGYTF.

V gene TRBV20-1 combines with J gene TRBJ2-5, with D hard to call. Looked up from germline, CDR1 is DFQATT and CDR2 is SNEGSKA (reference sequence). The CDR3 spans 11 residues. V was pared by 3 bases and J by 3 bases, with 5 bases between. The CDR3 loop is CSASTEETQYF. CDR3 in DNA: TGCAGTGCTAGCACGGAAGAGACCCAGTACTTC.

The rearrangement uses TRBV7-3 and TRBJ2-7; 7 bases fit TRBD2. In germline, CDR1 is SGHTA, CDR2 FQGTGA. CDR3 length: 14 amino acids. V gave up 5 bases and J gave up 3 bases; unmatched junction bases: 7. Written as DNA, the CDR3 is TGTGCCAGCAGCCATTCTCGGGACTACTACGAGCAGTACTTC. Translated: CASSHSRDYYEQYF.

This clone was seen more than once but under ten times. V usage is TRBV6-4 and J usage is TRBJ2-7; TRBD2 might be the D (5 bases). V dropped 7 bases and J dropped 4 bases, with 17 bases sitting between them. CDR3 length: 14 amino acids. CDR1 is MRHNA and CDR2 is SNTAGT in the germline V gene. CDR3 DNA: TGTGCCAGCAATATACGGGGAGCCAGGTACGAGCAGTACTTC. Protein: CASNIRGARYEQYF.

As to this clone: One end of the junction is discordant with germline, which a read error may explain. The chain uses TRBV20-1 and TRBJ1-6; 9 bases fit TRBD1. CDR3 length equals 9 residues. CDR1 is DFQATT and CDR2 is SNEGSKA in the germline V gene (reference sequence). This CDR3 reads CSAPDRGTF. CDR3 DNA sequence: TGCAGTGCCCCCGACAGGGGGACCTTT.

This clone was detected a few times. The chain links TRBV19 to TRBJ2-5; 7 bases are shared with TRBD1. The CDR3 is 15 amino acids. Losses at the gene ends were 7 bases for V and 5 bases for J; bases not matched to a gene: 13. In germline, CDR1 is LNHDA, CDR2 SQIVND (reference sequence). The CDR3 protein is CASTEGQGDWETQYF. The CDR3 region has the DNA TGTGCCAGTACCGAGGGGCAGGGGGATTGGGAGACCCAGTACTTC. Drawing the rest from reference TRBV19 and TRBJ2-5, the complete variable domain is DGGITQSPKYLFRKEGQNVTLSCEQNLNHDAMYWYRQDPGQGLRLIYYSQIVNDFQKGDIAEGYSVSREKKESFPLTVTSAQKNPTAFYLCASTEGQGDWETQYFGPGTRLLVL.